This T cell receptor beta chain was captured in a study of cytomegalovirus exposure and HLA in healthy donors. CDR3 length equals 11 residues. Germline V gives CDR1 SEHNR, CDR2 FQNEAQ (reference sequence). Trimming took 7 bases from V and 2 from J, leaving 4 bases between them. Healthy bone marrow donors supplied every sample. Use of 60 Vbeta and 13 Jbeta primers characterized the PCR. Sequencing was performed with immunoSEQ multiplex PCR; in TCRdb, only in-frame clones are kept and a portion is missing. The data contain around 220,000 clones, roughly 84% of them seen just once; the ten biggest clones take up around 1.5%.

Specimen: PBMCs. This TCR came from a girl aged 10 to 17 in good health and CMV-seronegative. The chain joins TRBV7-9 to TRBJ2-3; D is ambiguous. The CDR3 sequence is CASTLTDTQYF. The CDR3, as DNA: TGTGCCAGCACCCTCACAGATACGCAGTATTTT. Complete variable domain (other parts from reference TRBV7-9 and TRBJ2-3): DTGVSQNPRHKITKRGQNVTFRCDPISEHNRLYWYRQTLGQGPEFLTYFQNEAQLEKSRLLSDRFSAERPKGSFSTLEIQRTEQGDSAMYLCASTLTDTQYFGPGTRLTVL.